The next 13 T cell receptor beta chains were all read from a single sample in a study of T cell responses to AZD1222 COVID-19 vaccine. TCRdb's copy holds only in-frame clones and misses some; the assay was immunoSEQ multiplex PCR. The table lists more than 95,000 clones, less than 95% of them singletons. The starting material was peripheral blood, obtained on day 0 of MenACWY control vaccination. Receptor source: an adult in good health.

This rearrangement joins TRBV19 to TRBJ1-1; D unresolved. CDR1 LNHDA and CDR2 SQIVND come from the germline V gene (reference sequence). The CDR3 is 16 amino acids. Trimming left V 0 bases short and J 5 bases short, with 16 bases between. The CDR3 protein is CASSIDNVGSRTEAFF. CDR3 bases: TGTGCCAGTAGTATAGATAACGTAGGGTCAAGGACTGAAGCTTTCTTT.

J is TRBJ1-1 and V is TRBV29-1; D is perhaps TRBD1 (5 bases). V lost 7 bases and J lost 1, with 16 bases in between. The length of the CDR3 is 14 residues. Germline V gene data show CDR1 as SQVTM and CDR2 as ANQGSEA. The CDR3 DNA reads as TGCAGCGCGCTAGATAGGGGAAGGAACACTGAAGCTTTCTTT. This encodes CSALDRGRNTEAFF.

This clone has a single count. The V call is TRBV4-2, the J call TRBJ2-3; a weak D match, TRBD1 (6 bases). Germline V gene sequence: CDR1 LGHNA, CDR2 YNFKEQ. The V and J ends lost 7 bases and 9 bases respectively, with 14 bases between them. This CDR3 region has 12 residues. CDR3 bases: TGTGCCAGCAAGGGGGTTCCGCGGACGCAGTATTTT. Its protein product is CASKGVPRTQYF.

The rearrangement links TRBV7-9 to TRBJ2-1, with 10 bases that match TRBD2. The CDR3 totals 16 residues. Looked up from germline, CDR1 is SEHNR and CDR2 is FQNEAQ (reference sequence). V shed 5 bases, J shed 14 bases, and the junction held 18 bases outside the gene matches. This chain's CDR3 is CASSPQFSGGAEFEFF. The CDR3 DNA is TGTGCCAGCAGCCCCCAATTCAGCGGGGGGGCCGAGTTTGAGTTCTTC.

The V gene is TRBV6-5, the J gene TRBJ2-7, with D maybe TRBD1 (6 bases). There are 14 residues in the CDR3. Looked up from germline, CDR1 is MNHEY and CDR2 is SVGAGI. V was cut by 5 bases and J by 2 bases, with 13 bases left in between. CDR3 sequence: CASSKYREAYEQYF. The CDR3 DNA is TGTGCCAGCAGTAAATACAGGGAAGCCTACGAGCAGTACTTC.

J is TRBJ2-7 and V is TRBV18; D might be TRBD1 (6 bases). The CDR3 has 14 residues. V was pared by 3 bases and J by 5 bases, with 14 bases between. Germline assignment: CDR1 KGHSH and CDR2 LQKENI. The CDR3 DNA sequence: TGTGCCAGCTCACCGAGTGCAGGGGAGCACGAGCAGTACGTC. Its protein product is CASSPSAGEHEQYV.

The sample holds a few counts of this clone. V is TRBV4-1 and J is TRBJ2-7, with 7 bases identical to TRBD2. This CDR3 contains 15 residues. Germline-derived CDR1 and CDR2 are MGHRA and YSYEKL. J gave up 6 bases and V 0 bases, and 8 bases lay outside the gene matches. CDR3 protein: CASSQEAGKLAEQYF. CDR3 DNA sequence: TGCGCCAGCAGCCAAGAAGCGGGGAAGCTCGCCGAGCAGTACTTC.

The CDR3 here is CASSVGSGGSYEQYF. CDR3 DNA: TGTGCCAGCAGCGTAGGGTCAGGGGGGTCCTACGAGCAGTACTTC. The rearrangement joins TRBV9 to TRBJ2-7; weak D call: TRBD1 (7 bases). The length of the CDR3 is 15 residues. Germline-derived CDR1 and CDR2 are SGDLS and YYNGEE. Trimming stripped 0 bases from V and 1 base from J, with 11 bases between.

V and J are TRBV28 and TRBJ2-1, with 10 bases fitting TRBD2. This CDR3 spans 21 amino acids. The J segment lost 2 bases and the V segment lost 5 bases, leaving 21 bases of the junction unmatched. Looked up from germline, CDR1 is MDHEN and CDR2 is SYDVKM. CDR3 sequence: CASSGSGQTHSSGRPYNEQFF. CDR3 coding DNA: TGTGCCAGCAGTGGATCCGGACAGACTCATTCTAGCGGGAGACCCTACAATGAGCAGTTCTTC.

J is TRBJ2-1 and V is TRBV28, with 10 bases identical to TRBD2. This CDR3 is built from 14 residues. With 6 bases clipped from V and 6 bases from J, the junction kept 5 bases outside the gene matches. Per the germline V gene, CDR1 is MDHEN and CDR2 is SYDVKM. The CDR3 DNA reads as TGTGCCAGCAGAACCGGGACTAGCGTCAATGAGCAGTTCTTC. This gives the protein CASRTGTSVNEQFF.

Written as DNA, the CDR3 is TGCAGCGTTGGGGACATCTACACTGAAGCTTTCTTT. This codes for CSVGDIYTEAFF. The chain carries TRBV29-1 and TRBJ1-1; the D gene is possibly TRBD1 (6 bases). The CDR3 contains 12 residues. CDR1 and CDR2 from the germline V gene are SQVTM and ANQGSEA. The V gene lost 4 bases and the J gene lost 3 bases, with 9 bases spanning the gap.

V and J are TRBV28 and TRBJ2-1; D may be TRBD1 (6 bases). This CDR3 contains 17 residues. The V gene lost 5 bases and the J gene lost 2 bases, with 19 bases spanning the gap. The V gene's germline CDR1 is MDHEN and CDR2 SYDVKM. In nucleotides, the CDR3 is TGTGCCAGCAGTCCCGACCGGGACAAGGTCGCCTACAATGAGCAGTTCTTC. It translates to CASSPDRDKVAYNEQFF.

This sequence joins TRBV6-5 and TRBJ2-7; D perhaps matches TRBD2 (5 bases). Germline assignment: CDR1 MNHEY and CDR2 SVGAGI. V was cut by 8 bases and J by 7 bases, with 15 bases left in between. The CDR3 has 12 residues. CDR3: CASAQLDREQYF. CDR3 nucleotides: TGTGCCAGCGCACAACTAGACCGAGAGCAGTACTTC.